The rows below give T cell receptor beta chains drawn from one sample of a study of blood T cells in healthy people across ages. TCRdb ran MiXCR on the 5' RACE reads and lists one entry per CDR3 protein. The sample records hundreds of thousands of distinct CDR3 sequences, more than 45% being singletons. The sample was blood. The origin of the receptors is an elderly man in good health. CDR3s include the opening cysteine and the closing phenylalanine or tryptophan. The D gene is left open where the match is weak. Expanded clones get a size class; other rows say once, few or many, or leave the size out.

J gene: TRBJ1-1; clone size: NA; D gene: NA; V gene: TRBV14; CDR3 DNA: TGTGCCAGCAGCCAAGACAGGGGCAGAGGTGAAGCTTTCTTT; CDR3 protein: CASSQDRGRGEAFF
J gene: TRBJ2-5; clone size: NA; D gene: TRBD2; V gene: TRBV6-2/TRBV6-3; CDR3 DNA: TGTGCCAGCAGTTATCCTAGCGGGAGTGTGGGGATCCAAGAGACCCAGTACTTC; CDR3 protein: CASSYPSGSVGIQETQYF
J gene: TRBJ2-5; clone size: NA; D gene: NA; V gene: TRBV27; CDR3 DNA: TGTGCCAGCAGTCCTCGACAGACACGAGAGACCCAGTACTTC; CDR3 protein: CASSPRQTRETQYF
J gene: TRBJ1-1; clone size: many; D gene: NA; V gene: TRBV6-6; CDR3 DNA: TGTGCCAGCAGTGCTGCAGACAACACTGAAGCTTTCTTT; CDR3 protein: CASSAADNTEAFF
J gene: TRBJ2-1; clone size: NA; D gene: NA; V gene: TRBV6-9; CDR3 DNA: TGTGCCAGCAGTTATTCGAATCGCGCAGGGGGAGGGGGCAATGAGAAGTTCTTC; CDR3 protein: CASSYSNRAGGGGNEKFF
J gene: TRBJ2-3; clone size: NA; D gene: NA; V gene: TRBV21-1; CDR3 DNA: TGTGCCAGCACCCCGCGACCCACTACTGGGGATACGCAGTATTTT; CDR3 protein: CASTPRPTTGDTQYF
J gene: TRBJ2-3; clone size: NA; D gene: NA; V gene: TRBV5-1; CDR3 DNA: TGCGCCAGCAGCTTGGAGGCCACTAGCACAGATACGCAGTATTTT; CDR3 protein: CASSLEATSTDTQYF
J gene: TRBJ2-7; clone size: NA; D gene: NA; V gene: TRBV28; CDR3 DNA: TGTGCCACCCGGGGGATCTACGAGCAGTACTTC; CDR3 protein: CATRGIYEQYF
J gene: TRBJ2-7; clone size: NA; D gene: NA; V gene: TRBV4-3; CDR3 DNA: TGCGCCAGTGGGTCTTGGCAGACAGGAAACGAGCAGTACTTC; CDR3 protein: CASGSWQTGNEQYF
J gene: TRBJ1-2; clone size: NA; D gene: TRBD1; V gene: TRBV29-1; CDR3 DNA: TGCAGCGTGGACCCGAAAGGGACAGGGGACTATGGCTACACCTTC; CDR3 protein: CSVDPKGTGDYGYTF
J gene: TRBJ2-3; clone size: NA; D gene: NA; V gene: TRBV29-1; CDR3 DNA: TGCAGCGTTGAACGATATGAGGCAGATACGCAGTATTTT; CDR3 protein: CSVERYEADTQYF
J gene: TRBJ2-3; clone size: once; D gene: TRBD1; V gene: TRBV27; CDR3 DNA: TGTGCCAGCAGCTTGACAGGGCCTCCTGGGCGTGCGCAGTATTTT; CDR3 protein: CASSLTGPPGRAQYF
J gene: TRBJ2-4; clone size: NA; D gene: TRBD2; V gene: TRBV29-1; CDR3 DNA: TGCAGCGTGGGACTAGCGGGAGGGCCCGCGTCCAAAAACATTCAGTACTTC; CDR3 protein: CSVGLAGGPASKNIQYF
J gene: TRBJ2-1; clone size: NA; D gene: NA; V gene: TRBV27; CDR3 DNA: TGTGCCAGCAGTTTTGTTGGGAGCTCCTACAATGAGCAGTTCTTC; CDR3 protein: CASSFVGSSYNEQFF
J gene: TRBJ2-5; clone size: few; D gene: TRBD2; V gene: TRBV9; CDR3 DNA: TGTGCCAGCAGCGGGGGGACTAGCTTCGAGACCCAGTACTTC; CDR3 protein: CASSGGTSFETQYF
J gene: TRBJ2-5; clone size: few; D gene: TRBD2; V gene: TRBV7-2; CDR3 DNA: TGTGCCAGCAGCCTAGCGGGGGCGCTCCAAGAGACCCAGTACTTC; CDR3 protein: CASSLAGALQETQYF
J gene: TRBJ2-3; clone size: NA; D gene: NA; V gene: TRBV24-1; CDR3 DNA: TGTGCCACCAGTGACTACTCCGAGGCAGATACGCAGTATTTT; CDR3 protein: CATSDYSEADTQYF
J gene: TRBJ1-1; clone size: NA; D gene: TRBD1; V gene: TRBV30; CDR3 DNA: TGTGCCTGGAGGACAGGGGTGTACACTGAAGCTTTCTTT; CDR3 protein: CAWRTGVYTEAFF